This T cell receptor (beta chain) stems from a study of identical twins. Study-level findings and limits: Sharing of beta out-of-frame sequences by twins showed a weaker excess.

CDR1 is MNHNS and CDR2 is SASEGT in the germline V gene. Trimming removed 1 base at V and 2 bases at J, with 11 bases between. This CDR3 comprises 15 residues. The table lists this clonotype with a few counts. Its specificity is not known. TCRdb recomputed calls from the 5' RACE reads with MiXCR, one row per CDR3 protein. This sample has over 600,000 distinct CDR3 sequences; about 20% occur once, and the top ten carry about 4.3%. These data were also filed under a second study, of T cells expressing NK-cell markers. That source reports: Within the sequenced cohort of eight donors, seven exhibited HCMV seropositivity and one was seronegative. A few of the donors also had these clonotypes leading their CD3+CD56-NKG2C+ fraction.

The TCR originated in a young woman in good health. The V call is TRBV6-1, the J call TRBJ1-1, with a weak D call TRBD1 (5 bases). Sequencing input: PBMCs. The CDR3 protein is CASSEEGRPNTEAFF. CDR3 coding DNA: TGTGCCAGCAGTGAAGAGGGACGGCCAAACACTGAAGCTTTCTTT.